These 12 T cell receptor beta chains were all obtained from the same sample, sequenced in a study of cytomegalovirus exposure and HLA in healthy donors. In the PCR, 60 Vbeta and 13 Jbeta primers were used. Sequencing used immunoSEQ multiplex PCR; TCRdb keeps in-frame clones, though not all of them. The sample has under 200,000 clones, roughly 80% seen once. The sequencing input was PBMCs. Receptors originate from a woman aged 30 to 39 in good health and CMV-seronegative.

The count of this clone is one. The chain combines TRBV15 with TRBJ2-7; maybe TRBD2 (5 bases). V lost 1 base, J lost 0 bases, and 10 bases lay in between. The CDR3 spans 15 residues. Germline CDR1 is LNHNV and CDR2 is YYDKDF (reference sequence). The CDR3 DNA follows: TGTGCCACCAGCAGAGGGGGAGAACTCTCCTACGAGCAGTACTTC. Its translation is CATSRGGELSYEQYF.

This clone was recorded a few times. The V call is TRBV18, the J call TRBJ2-7, with D unclear. Trimming shortened V by 6 bases and J by 3 bases, and 9 bases separated the two germline ends. Looked up from germline, CDR1 is KGHSH and CDR2 is LQKENI. The CDR3 is made up of 12 amino acids. The CDR3 DNA reads as TGTGCCAGCTCCATAGGCGGCTACGAGCAGTACTTC. As protein: CASSIGGYEQYF.

The chain couples TRBV9 to TRBJ2-1; 12 positions match TRBD2. Looked up from germline, CDR1 is SGDLS and CDR2 is YYNGEE. J was trimmed by 4 bases and V by 6 bases; bases with no gene match: 5. The CDR3 totals 15 residues. The CDR3 is CASTLTSGGYNEQFF. The CDR3 DNA is TGTGCCAGCACCCTAACTAGCGGGGGGTACAATGAGCAGTTCTTC.

In regard to this clone: Mismatch with germline at one junction end may stem from a read error. The chain is built from TRBV7-7 and TRBJ1-2; possible D gene TRBD1, 5 bases. The CDR3 consists of 17 residues. In germline, CDR1 is SSHAT, CDR2 FNYEAQ (reference sequence). The CDR3, as DNA: TGTGCTAGCAGCCCCCTTCTCCGGGACGGAGGGCAGGATGGCTACACCTTC. The encoded protein is CASSPLLRDGGQDGYTF.

The CDR3 sequence is CASRTSGGKETQYF. For the CDR3, the DNA is TGTGCCAGTAGGACTTCCGGGGGAAAAGAGACCCAGTACTTC. The chain uses TRBV19 and TRBJ2-5; D possibly corresponds to TRBD2 (6 bases). Germline loops: CDR1 LNHDA, CDR2 SQIVND (reference sequence). This CDR3 is built from 14 residues. The V gene lost 6 bases and the J gene lost 3 bases, with 14 bases spanning the gap.

The V call is TRBV27, the J call TRBJ2-3; TRBD2 matches at 11 bases. The CDR3 is made up of 15 amino acids. V gave up 6 bases and J gave up 0 bases; unmatched junction bases: 2. The germline CDR1 and CDR2 sequences are MNHEY and SMNVEV (reference sequence). CDR3 amino acids: CASRLAGDSTDTQYF. The DNA of the CDR3 is TGTGCCAGCAGACTAGCGGGGGACAGCACAGATACGCAGTATTTT.

The chain couples TRBV5-1 to TRBJ1-1, with D hard to call. This CDR3 is 14 amino acids long. V was trimmed by 2 bases and J by 3 bases, leaving 11 bases between them. Germline V gene lookup returns CDR1 SGHRS and CDR2 YFSETQ. The CDR3 region is CASSLMERDTEAFF. The CDR3 bases are TGCGCCAGCAGCTTAATGGAGAGGGACACTGAAGCTTTCTTT. The full variable domain, with the rest looked up from reference TRBV5-1 and TRBJ1-1, is KAGVTQTPRYLIKTRGQQVTLSCSPISGHRSVSWYQQTPGQGLQFLFEYFSETQRNKGNFPGRFSGRQFSNSRSEMNVSTLELGDSALYLCASSLMERDTEAFFGQGTRLTVV.

This clone was observed a single time. The chain couples TRBV19 to TRBJ1-5; no clear D gene. The CDR3 spans 16 residues. Germline V gives CDR1 LNHDA, CDR2 SQIVND (reference sequence). V was trimmed by 2 bases and J by 4 bases, leaving 15 bases between them. The CDR3 loop is CASSIQADTRNQPQHF. CDR3 nucleotides: TGTGCCAGTAGTATACAAGCCGACACAAGGAATCAGCCCCAGCATTTT.

J is TRBJ2-7 and V is TRBV15, with 7 bases identical to TRBD1. With V trimmed by 5 bases and J by 5 bases, 12 bases remained unmatched. Per germline, CDR1 LNHNV and CDR2 YYDKDF (reference sequence). The CDR3 runs 15 residues. Written as DNA, the CDR3 is TGTGCCACCAGCCGAGGCAGACAGGGTCGGAACGAGCAGTACTTC. This encodes CATSRGRQGRNEQYF.

This sequence joins TRBV7-9 and TRBJ1-5, with TRBD1 as a possible D gene (6 bases). The CDR3 is 16 residues long. Germline values: CDR1 SEHNR, CDR2 FQNEAQ (reference sequence). Trimming left V 4 bases short and J 6 bases short, with 19 bases between. CDR3 bases: TGTGCCAGCAGCTCATCCACTCAGGGGCTGGGTCAGCCCCAGCATTTT. This translates into CASSSSTQGLGQPQHF.

The V gene is TRBV5-6, the J gene TRBJ1-1, with D uncertain. V gave up 0 bases and J gave up 0 bases, with 6 bases separating them. There are 14 residues in the CDR3. In germline, CDR1 is SGHDT, CDR2 YYEEEE. DNA of the CDR3: TGTGCCAGCAGCTTGGTGTCGGTGAACACTGAAGCTTTCTTT. Translation: CASSLVSVNTEAFF.

This clone has only a few counts. This chain links TRBV15 with TRBJ2-7; 7 bases map to TRBD1. The CDR3 extends over 15 amino acids. In germline, CDR1 is LNHNV, CDR2 YYDKDF (reference sequence). Trimming removed 8 bases from V and 2 bases from J; junction bases left unmatched: 12. The CDR3 DNA follows: TGTGCCACCGCGAAGGGGGCAGAGGGAGCCTACGAGCAGTACTTC. Its protein is CATAKGAEGAYEQYF.